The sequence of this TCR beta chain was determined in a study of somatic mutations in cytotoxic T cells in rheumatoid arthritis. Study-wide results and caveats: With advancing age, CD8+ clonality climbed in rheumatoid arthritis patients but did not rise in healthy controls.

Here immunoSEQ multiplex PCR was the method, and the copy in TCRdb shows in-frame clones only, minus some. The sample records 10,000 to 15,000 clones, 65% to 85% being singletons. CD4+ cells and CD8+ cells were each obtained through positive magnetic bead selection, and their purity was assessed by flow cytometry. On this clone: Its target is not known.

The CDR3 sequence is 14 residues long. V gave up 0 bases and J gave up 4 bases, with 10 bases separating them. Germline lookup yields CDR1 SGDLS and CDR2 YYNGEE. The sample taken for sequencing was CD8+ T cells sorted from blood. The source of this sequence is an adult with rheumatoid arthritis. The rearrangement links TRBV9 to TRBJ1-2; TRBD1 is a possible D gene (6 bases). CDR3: CASSVGGGGYGYTF. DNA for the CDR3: TGTGCCAGCAGCGTAGGAGGAGGGGGCTATGGCTACACCTTC.